The 11 T cell receptor beta chains listed next were all sequenced from one sample in a study of early T cells in non-severe SARS-CoV-2 infection. TCRdb analysed the 5' RACE reads with MiXCR anew, one entry per CDR3 protein. Of 40,000 to 55,000 distinct CDR3 sequences listed, over 7.5% were seen once; the top ten hold about 7.7%. The sample taken for sequencing was whole blood. Receptors were obtained from an adult who was a healthcare worker with PCR-confirmed SARS-CoV-2 infection or an uninfected control (not recorded which).

This clonotype was observed many times. The chain uses TRBV3-1 and TRBJ1-6, with a weak D call TRBD1 (5 bases). CDR1 is LGHDT and CDR2 is YNNKEL in the germline V gene (reference sequence). V was clipped by 5 bases and J by 6 bases, with 20 bases between them. There are 17 residues in the CDR3. The CDR3 region has the DNA TGTGCCAGCAGCGGCACACCGGGACGGCCATCTAATTCACCCCTCCACTTT. Encoded protein: CASSGTPGRPSNSPLHF.

This clonotype was seen ten or more times. This chain joins TRBV20-1 and TRBJ1-1; no reliable D call. Germline CDR1 DFQATT, CDR2 SNEGSKA (reference sequence). The V end lost 3 bases, the J end lost 5 bases, and 13 bases lay between the germline ends. This CDR3 has 13 residues. This CDR3 reads CSASVLGRTEAFF. The CDR3 DNA sequence: TGCAGTGCTAGTGTGCTGGGGAGGACTGAAGCTTTCTTT.

This clonotype was counted at least ten times. The V gene is TRBV12-3 or TRBV12-4, the J gene TRBJ1-2; D not resolved. CDR3 length: 14 amino acids. V lost 1 base and J 0 bases, leaving 6 bases between the germline ends. The CDR3 reads CASSLDSPNYGYTF. CDR3 nucleotides: TGTGCCAGCAGTTTAGACAGTCCTAACTATGGCTACACCTTC.

J is TRBJ2-3 and V is TRBV27; D gene ambiguous. The CDR3 has 12 amino acids. Germline V lookup: CDR1 MNHEY, CDR2 SMNVEV (reference sequence). The ends were cut back, 4 bases at V and 7 bases at J, with 9 bases in the middle. Here the CDR3 reads CASSSNAHTQYF. In nucleotides, the CDR3 is TGTGCCAGCAGTTCCAACGCTCATACGCAGTATTTT.

In this sample, this clonotype turned up many times. V and J are TRBV30 and TRBJ2-7; the D gene could be TRBD1 or TRBD2 (6 bases each). The CDR3 spans 15 residues. The V end was cut by 0 bases, the J end by 2 bases, with 14 bases between. Germline V gene lookup returns CDR1 GTSNPN and CDR2 SVGIG (reference sequence). The CDR3 loop is CAWSVQQGGPYEQYF. CDR3 DNA: TGTGCCTGGAGTGTACAACAGGGAGGACCCTACGAGCAGTACTTC.

In its sample, this clonotype was seen many times. CDR3 amino acids: CSVFYNEQFF. The CDR3 region has the DNA TGCAGCGTATTCTACAATGAGCAGTTCTTC. The V and J genes are TRBV29-1 and TRBJ2-1; D remains ambiguous. Per germline, CDR1 SQVTM and CDR2 ANQGSEA. The CDR3 covers 10 residues. V gave up 6 bases and J gave up 3 bases, with 3 bases separating them.

This clonotype came up many times. The CDR3: CASSAAHRGYQPQHF. CDR3 DNA sequence: TGTGCCAGCAGTGCCGCCCACAGGGGGTATCAGCCCCAGCATTTT. The rearrangement links TRBV12-3 or TRBV12-4 to TRBJ1-5; 8 bases are a match to TRBD1. The CDR3 sequence is 15 residues long. J gave up 5 bases and V 5 bases, and 8 bases lay outside the gene matches.

J is TRBJ1-3 and V is TRBV29-1, with 8 bases fitting TRBD1. This CDR3 contains 14 residues. Germline lookup yields CDR1 SQVTM and CDR2 ANQGSEA. V shed 6 bases, J shed 0 bases, and the junction held 4 bases outside the gene matches. CDR3 residues: CSVGTGFSGNTIYF. The CDR3, as DNA: TGCAGCGTAGGGACAGGCTTCTCTGGAAACACCATATATTTT.

The table lists this clonotype with many counts. The rearrangement uses TRBV27 and TRBJ2-7, with 9 bases lining up with TRBD1. Germline loops: CDR1 MNHEY, CDR2 SMNVEV (reference sequence). Trimming took 4 bases from V and 8 from J; bases not matched to a gene: 9. This CDR3 spans 14 amino acids. CDR3 bases: TGTGCCAGCAGTTCAACAGGGGGCGCGGCCCAGCAGTACTTC. This codes for CASSSTGGAAQQYF.

This clonotype was counted only a few times. The chain is built from TRBV12-3 or TRBV12-4 and TRBJ1-1; D is perhaps TRBD1 (5 bases). V lost 6 bases to trimming and J lost 3 bases, with 17 bases between them. There are 15 residues in the CDR3. This CDR3 is CASRTPLGQYTEAFF. The CDR3 DNA follows: TGTGCCAGCAGAACTCCCCTGGGGCAGTACACTGAAGCTTTCTTT.

As concerns this clonotype: One base away lies a much larger clone, so this may be a sequencing read error. The gene calls are TRBV3-1 and TRBJ1-6; 8 bases match TRBD1. CDR1 and CDR2 (germline): LGHDT, YNNKEL (reference sequence). The CDR3 is 14 amino acids. V gave up 0 bases and J gave up 16 bases; unmatched junction bases: 8. CDR3 nucleotides: TGTGCCAGCAGCCAAGACCGGACAGGGATCTTGCTCCACTTT. This encodes CASSQDRTGILLHF.